What follows is one TCR beta chain and its context. Method: immunoSEQ multiplex PCR; TCRdb's copy keeps in-frame clones and lacks some. The sample comprises roughly 70,000 clones, roughly 80% of which are singletons, and approximately 1% rests with the top ten. This sample was taken from a study of OX40 agonist ivuxolimab in advanced cancers. The TCR comes from an adult with an advanced solid tumor such as melanoma, head and neck, liver or kidney cancer. The source was CD4+ or CD8+ T cells sorted from blood, collected in a trial of the OX40 agonist ivuxolimab.

CDR3 bases: TGCGCCAGCAGCCTGCGACAGGATAATTCACCCCTCCACTTT. Encoded protein: CASSLRQDNSPLHF. V is TRBV5-1 and J is TRBJ1-6; D possibly corresponds to TRBD1 (6 bases). V lost 4 bases and J 5 bases, leaving 10 bases between the germline ends. Germline CDR1 is SGHRS and CDR2 is YFSETQ. This CDR3 comprises 14 residues.